The source of this T cell receptor (beta chain) is a study of blood T cell repertoires in COVID-19. Study-level background: The United States, Italy and Spain supplied acute and convalescent COVID-19 samples.

TCRdb's table, derived via immunoSEQ multiplex PCR, lists solely in-frame clones and lacks some. The sample holds roughly 300,000 clones; about 82% are singletons and the top ten take about 1.7%. This clone was detected only a few times. The trim removed 5 bases at V and 4 bases at J, leaving 16 bases unmatched. The CDR3 is 17 residues long. CDR1 and CDR2 from the germline V gene are LGHDT and YNNKEL (reference sequence). What was sequenced was peripheral blood. The clonotype was recovered from a woman between 50 and 59 years old with acute or convalescent COVID-19. The chain links TRBV3-1 (or the pseudogene TRBV3-2) to TRBJ1-2, with 7 bases lining up with TRBD1. CDR3 residues: CASSSAGTARSFYGYTF. As DNA, the CDR3 is TGTGCCAGCAGCTCCGCCGGGACAGCCAGGAGTTTCTATGGCTACACCTTC.